This entry concerns a single T cell receptor (beta chain). The data derive from a study of blood T cell repertoires in COVID-19. This table comes from immunoSEQ multiplex PCR, and its TCRdb copy is limited to in-frame clones, with some not included. The sample includes about 270,000 clones, roughly nine tenths of them seen just once. Germline values: CDR1 SGHRS, CDR2 YFSETQ. V shed 1 base and J 2 bases; nucleotides not matched to a gene: 4. The CDR3 covers 18 residues. The Seattle site enrolled patients during active infection and followed them longitudinally. This receptor was taken from a woman in her 30s with COVID-19, enrolled during active disease. Material: peripheral blood. The genes are TRBV5-1 and TRBJ2-2; TRBD2 matches at 14 bases. Written as DNA, the CDR3 is TGCGCCAGCAGCTTGTCCGGGACTAGCGGGGGTAACACCGGGGAGCTGTTTTTT. Its translation: CASSLSGTSGGNTGELFF.